This entry lists 7 T cell receptor beta chains sequenced from one sample in a study of cytomegalovirus exposure and HLA in healthy donors. The study ran its PCR with 60 Vbeta and 13 Jbeta primers. TCRdb keeps only in-frame clones here, not all; method: immunoSEQ multiplex PCR. The sample has about 73,000 clones, over 70% seen once. The specimen sequenced was PBMCs. Receptors were obtained from a man between 65 and 79 years old in good health and CMV-seronegative.

J is TRBJ1-1 and V is TRBV7-8, with TRBD1 matching 8 bases. Trimming took 5 bases from V and 5 from J; bases not matched to a gene: 7. CDR3 size: 14 residues. Germline V gene sequence: CDR1 SGHVS, CDR2 FQNEAQ. The CDR3 sequence is CASSLLQGETEAFF. For the CDR3, the DNA is TGTGCCAGCAGCCTTCTACAGGGGGAGACTGAAGCTTTCTTT.

This clone was recorded a few times. This sequence joins TRBV5-4 and TRBJ2-1; 7 bases align to TRBD2. CDR3 size: 14 residues. CDR1 is SGHNT, CDR2 YYREEE, per germline (reference sequence). With 3 bases clipped from V and 7 bases from J, the junction kept 7 bases outside the gene matches. CDR3 DNA sequence: TGTGCCAGCAGCTCCCCTGGCGGGGGAAATGAGCAGTTCTTC. This sequence encodes CASSSPGGGNEQFF.

This clone appeared a single time. The rearrangement joins TRBV5-5 to TRBJ1-5; no reliable D call. Germline lookup yields CDR1 SGHKS and CDR2 YYEKEE (reference sequence). The CDR3 contains 14 residues. The ends were cut back, 0 bases at V and 7 bases at J, with 11 bases in the middle. The CDR3 bases are TGTGCCAGCAGCTTGGAGTCGGTGAGGCAGCCCCAGCATTTT. Translated, it gives CASSLESVRQPQHF.

The J gene is TRBJ2-1, the V gene TRBV7-6; possible D gene TRBD2, 6 bases. The CDR3 has 14 residues. CDR1 is SGHVS, CDR2 FNYEAQ, per germline. V lost 3 bases and J 6 bases, leaving 12 bases between the germline ends. In DNA form, the CDR3 reads TGTGCCAGCAGCTTCCGCCAACTAGCCAATGAGCAGTTCTTC. It is translated as CASSFRQLANEQFF.

The CDR3 loop is CASSPLGGNTEAFF. CDR3 nucleotides: TGTGCCAGCAGCCCATTAGGGGGTAACACTGAAGCTTTCTTT. This chain uses TRBV7-8 with TRBJ1-1, with a weak D call TRBD1 (6 bases). Trimming removed 5 bases at V and 2 bases at J, with 12 bases between. CDR1 and CDR2 (germline): SGHVS, FQNEAQ. The CDR3 is 14 amino acids.

The chain combines TRBV6-6 with TRBJ2-7; D remains unclear. Deletions cut 3 bases from V and 6 bases from J, with 12 bases between. Germline V gene data show CDR1 as MNHNY and CDR2 as SVGAGI (reference sequence). This CDR3 is 13 amino acids long. In nucleotides, the CDR3 is TGTGCCAGCAGTTATCGCATGATCGGCGAGCAGTACTTC. It specifies CASSYRMIGEQYF.

This clone was counted between two and nine times. The V call is TRBV11-3, the J call TRBJ2-7; perhaps TRBD1 as D (5 bases). Germline V CDR1 and CDR2: SGHNT, YENEEA. The V end was cut by 5 bases, the J end by 6 bases, with 14 bases between. CDR3 length equals 13 residues. CDR3 sequence: CASSNLQAGEQYF. The CDR3, as DNA: TGTGCCAGCAGCAACCTACAGGCTGGCGAGCAGTACTTC.